This T cell receptor beta chain stems from a study of patients and donors after allogeneic stem cell transplantation. CDR3 size: 14 residues. Losses at the gene ends were 3 bases for V and 3 bases for J; bases not matched to a gene: 7. Germline V CDR1 and CDR2: DFQATT, SNEGSKA (reference sequence). TCRdb ran MiXCR on the RT-PCR reads and lists one entry per CDR3 protein. The repertoire holds 100,000 to 130,000 distinct CDR3 sequences, with around 33% as singletons. This TCR was sampled from a human donor who was either an allogeneic HSCT recipient or a stem cell or donor lymphocyte infusion donor (not recorded which). It is not recorded whose cells these are; they may come from a transplant donor. The sample was blood, either unsorted or a sorted T cell fraction (not recorded which). The chain uses TRBV20-1 and TRBJ1-2; 7 bases are shared with TRBD1. Written as DNA, the CDR3 is TGCAGTGCTAGCCCGACAGGGAGTGACTATGGCTACACCTTC. Its protein is CSASPTGSDYGYTF.